This record concerns one T cell receptor (beta chain) sequence. Sequenced by immunoSEQ multiplex PCR; TCRdb stores in-frame clones only, minus some. The sample carries 60,000 to 75,000 clones, around three quarters recorded once. The data are from a study of radiation and T cells in renal cell carcinoma. Noted time point: blood 4 weeks post-SBRT, at nephrectomy. Regarding treatment: 15 Gy SBRT to primary tumor, nephrectomy 4 weeks later. Nephrectomy followed 15 Gy stereotactic body radiation by 4 weeks. The tumor was a clear cell renal cell carcinoma. Looked up from germline, CDR1 is MGHRA and CDR2 is YSYEKL. The CDR3 is 14 amino acids. Trimming cost V 0 bases and J 5 bases, with 11 bases left between them.

The chain is built from TRBV4-1 and TRBJ2-7; D might be TRBD1 (5 bases). Sequences were derived from blood, sampled from a patient whose treatment included radiotherapy and nephrectomy. This sequence was found in a man aged 55 to 70 with renal cell carcinoma. In DNA form, the CDR3 reads TGCGCCAGCAGCCAAGATCCGACAGCAAACGAGCAGTACGTC. This translates into CASSQDPTANEQYV.